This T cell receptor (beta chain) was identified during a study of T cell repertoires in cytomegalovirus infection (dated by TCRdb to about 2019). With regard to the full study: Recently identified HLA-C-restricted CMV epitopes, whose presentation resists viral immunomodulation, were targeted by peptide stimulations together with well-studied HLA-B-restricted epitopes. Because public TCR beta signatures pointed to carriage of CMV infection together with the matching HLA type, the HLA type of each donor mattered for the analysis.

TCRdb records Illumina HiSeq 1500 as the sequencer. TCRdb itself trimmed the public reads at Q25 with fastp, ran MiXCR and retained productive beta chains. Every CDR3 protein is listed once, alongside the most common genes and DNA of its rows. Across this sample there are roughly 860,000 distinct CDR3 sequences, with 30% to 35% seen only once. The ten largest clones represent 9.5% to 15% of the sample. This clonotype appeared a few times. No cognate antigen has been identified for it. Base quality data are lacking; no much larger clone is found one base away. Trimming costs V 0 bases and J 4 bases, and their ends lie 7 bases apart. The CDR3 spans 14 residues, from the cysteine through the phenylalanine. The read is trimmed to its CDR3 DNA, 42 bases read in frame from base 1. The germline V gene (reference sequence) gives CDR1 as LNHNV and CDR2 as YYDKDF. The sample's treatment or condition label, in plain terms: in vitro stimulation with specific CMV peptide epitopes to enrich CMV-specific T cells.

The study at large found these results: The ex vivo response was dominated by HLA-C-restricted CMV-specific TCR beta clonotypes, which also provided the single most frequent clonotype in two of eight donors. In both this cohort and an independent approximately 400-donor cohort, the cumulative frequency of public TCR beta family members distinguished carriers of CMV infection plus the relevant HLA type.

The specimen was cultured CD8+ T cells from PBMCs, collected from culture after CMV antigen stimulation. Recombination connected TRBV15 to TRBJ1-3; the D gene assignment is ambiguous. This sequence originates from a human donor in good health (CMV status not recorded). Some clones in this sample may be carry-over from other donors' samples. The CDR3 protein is CATSRDRGGNTIYF. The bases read TGTGCCACCAGCAGAGACAGAGGGGGAAACACCATATATTTT.